These T cell receptor beta chains were read from a single sample in a study of Ad26.COV2.S vaccination and SARS-CoV-2 variants. Profiling relied on immunoSEQ multiplex PCR, and the TCRdb table lists in-frame clones only, not all of them. There are roughly 510,000 clones in the sample; roughly 87% occur only once, and about 13% lies in the top ten. The input for sequencing was peripheral blood, taken in a trial of Ad26.COV2.S vaccine versus placebo. These receptor sequences come from a person between 18 and 59 years old who received the Ad26.COV2.S COVID-19 vaccine or a placebo. Each CDR3 is given with its conserved first and last residue. The D gene is left open where the match is weak. Clone size is stated in some rows and not others, as once, few, many or a class when expanded.

v_gene,len,abundance,j_gene,d_gene,CDR3aa,CDR3nt
TRBV10-3,16,few,TRBJ1-4,TRBD1,CAISLGQGAPNEKLFF,TGTGCCATCAGCCTTGGACAGGGGGCACCCAATGAAAAACTGTTTTTT
TRBV7-8,18,-,TRBJ2-2,TRBD2,CASSRRLASGGWTGELFF,TGTGCCAGCAGCCGACGACTGGCTAGCGGAGGGTGGACCGGGGAGCTGTTTTTT
TRBV3-1/TRBV3-2,14,-,TRBJ2-7,-,CATTGNVGGYEQYF,TGTGCCACCACCGGAAATGTCGGGGGCTACGAGCAGTACTTC
TRBV13,15,-,TRBJ2-7,-,CASSKPGTGNYEQYF,TGTGCCAGCAGCAAACCCGGGACGGGTAACTACGAGCAGTACTTC
TRBV5-1,14,-,TRBJ2-2,-,CASSLVPGTGELFF,TGCGCCAGCAGCTTGGTTCCGGGCACCGGGGAGCTGTTTTTT
TRBV14,13,-,TRBJ2-1,TRBD2,CASSLGTRAEQFF,TGTGCCAGCAGCCTTGGGACTAGGGCTGAGCAGTTCTTC
TRBV12-5,19,-,TRBJ1-1,TRBD1,CASGLPPGQGAQDGTEAFF,TGTGCTAGTGGTTTGCCTCCGGGACAGGGGGCGCAGGACGGAACTGAAGCTTTCTTT
TRBV3-1/TRBV3-2,13,-,TRBJ1-1,-,CASSLAVGAEAFF,TGTGCCAGCAGCCTCGCTGTGGGGGCTGAGGCTTTCTTT
TRBV27,16,-,TRBJ1-5,-,CASSLWAGVRDQPQHF,TGTGCCAGCAGTTTATGGGCAGGGGTGAGGGATCAGCCCCAGCATTTT
TRBV19,15,-,TRBJ2-7,TRBD2,CASRNTGLAGNEQYF,TGTGCCAGTAGGAACACGGGACTAGCGGGAAACGAGCAGTACTTC
TRBV30,14,-,TRBJ1-2,-,CAWSPGGSPYGYTF,TGTGCCTGGAGCCCCGGGGGATCTCCCTATGGCTACACCTTC
TRBV19,15,-,TRBJ1-4,-,CASQESGRGNEKLFF,TGTGCCAGTCAGGAGTCGGGGAGGGGTAATGAAAAACTGTTTTTT
TRBV6-5,13,-,TRBJ2-3,TRBD2,CASSLAVQDTQYF,TGTGCCAGCAGTCTAGCGGTCCAGGATACGCAGTATTTT
TRBV13,15,-,TRBJ2-5,TRBD2,CASSRTSGSAGTQYF,TGTGCCAGCAGCCGGACTAGCGGGAGCGCAGGGACCCAGTACTTC
TRBV30,12,-,TRBJ2-5,-,CAWGVLQETQYF,TGTGCCTGGGGGGTCCTCCAAGAGACCCAGTACTTC
TRBV28,15,-,TRBJ2-7,-,CASFPRGIGRYEQYF,TGTGCCAGCTTTCCCCGGGGGATCGGGCGGTACGAGCAGTACTTC
TRBV29-1,15,-,TRBJ2-7,TRBD2,CSVEGEAGISYEQYF,TGCAGCGTTGAAGGGGAAGCGGGGATTTCCTACGAGCAGTACTTC
TRBV7-2,18,once,TRBJ2-3,-,CASSLGLGSTSFPDTQYF,TGTGCCAGCAGCTTAGGATTAGGCTCCACGTCTTTTCCAGATACGCAGTATTTT
TRBV19,15,-,TRBJ2-5,TRBD2,CASSTLGGWQETQYF,TGTGCCAGTAGTACGTTGGGGGGGTGGCAAGAGACCCAGTACTTC
TRBV25-1,14,-,TRBJ1-5,-,CASSELGRSQPQHF,TGTGCCAGCAGTGAATTAGGTCGTAGCCAGCCCCAGCATTTT
TRBV29-1,13,-,TRBJ2-7,TRBD2,CSVVTSGAHEQYF,TGCAGCGTGGTAACTAGCGGGGCCCACGAGCAGTACTTC
TRBV27,16,-,TRBJ1-5,-,CASSLIAGSRHQPQHF,TGTGCCAGCAGTTTAATAGCTGGTTCGAGGCATCAGCCCCAGCATTTT
TRBV5-4,13,-,TRBJ2-7,TRBD1,CASSTTGSYEQYF,TGTGCCAGCAGCACGACAGGGTCCTACGAGCAGTACTTC
TRBV5-4,15,-,TRBJ1-4,-,CASRYTGTREEKLFF,TGTGCCAGCAGGTACACCGGGACGCGAGAGGAAAAACTGTTTTTT
TRBV5-1,13,-,TRBJ2-3,TRBD1,CATRTGGVDTQYF,TGCGCCACCCGGACAGGGGGTGTAGATACGCAGTATTTT
TRBV7-9,18,-,TRBJ2-7,TRBD2,CASSRVTSGSGSSYEQYF,TGTGCCAGCAGCCGCGTGACTAGCGGGAGTGGGAGCTCCTACGAGCAGTACTTC
TRBV6-4,15,-,TRBJ1-5,-,CASSDSRGPGRPQHF,TGTGCCAGCAGTGACTCGCGGGGGCCCGGACGGCCCCAGCATTTT
TRBV29-1,15,-,TRBJ2-2,TRBD2,CSVSPGLESTGELFF,TGCAGCGTCTCTCCGGGACTAGAAAGCACCGGGGAGCTGTTTTTT
TRBV5-1,12,-,TRBJ2-3,-,CASSVEAVVLYF,TGCGCCAGCAGCGTAGAAGCGGTGGTACTGTATTTT
TRBV7-8,16,once,TRBJ1-3,-,CASSSSRETIGNTIYF,TGTGCCAGCAGCTCATCACGGGAGACTATAGGAAACACCATATATTTT
TRBV7-9,16,-,TRBJ2-7,TRBD2,CASSPRTSGRVDEQYF,TGTGCCAGCAGCCCGAGGACTAGCGGGAGGGTAGACGAGCAGTACTTC
TRBV24-1,15,-,TRBJ2-7,-,CATSDPPSGSYEQYF,TGTGCCACTAGTGATCCCCCGTCTGGTTCCTACGAGCAGTACTTC
TRBV10-3,12,few,TRBJ2-7,TRBD1,CAIRDRVYEQYF,TGTGCCATCAGGGACAGGGTCTACGAGCAGTACTTC
TRBV28,18,-,TRBJ2-2,-,CASSEQQGGRGNTGELFF,TGTGCCAGCAGCGAACAACAAGGGGGGAGAGGCAACACCGGGGAGCTGTTTTTT
TRBV19,13,-,TRBJ1-5,-,CASSIVPGKPQHF,TGTGCCAGTAGTATTGTGCCAGGGAAGCCCCAGCATTTT
TRBV5-1,17,few,TRBJ2-7,TRBD2,CASSLQTGTRLSYEQYF,TGCGCCAGCAGCTTGCAAACCGGGACTAGGCTATCCTACGAGCAGTACTTC
TRBV3-1/TRBV3-2,12,-,TRBJ2-5,-,CASTGVGETQYF,TGTGCCAGCACTGGGGTGGGAGAGACCCAGTACTTC
TRBV4-2,15,-,TRBJ1-1,TRBD1,CASSQEGTANTEAFF,TGTGCCAGCAGCCAAGAGGGGACAGCTAACACTGAAGCTTTCTTT
TRBV30,14,-,TRBJ2-7,-,CAWSLGQLVAEQYF,TGTGCCTGGAGTCTGGGGCAGCTGGTGGCCGAGCAGTACTTC
TRBV28,16,-,TRBJ1-1,TRBD1,CASSFRTGGTDTEAFF,TGTGCCAGCAGTTTTAGGACAGGGGGTACAGACACTGAAGCTTTTTTT
TRBV7-2,16,-,TRBJ2-5,TRBD1,CASSFGTVGGLGTQYF,TGTGCCAGCAGCTTCGGGACAGTCGGAGGTTTGGGGACCCAGTACTTC
TRBV30,13,once,TRBJ2-2,-,CAWNFEGPGELFF,TGTGCCTGGAATTTTGAGGGACCCGGGGAGCTGTTTTTT
TRBV9,15,-,TRBJ1-6,TRBD1,CASSPSGQGASPLHF,TGTGCCAGCAGCCCCAGTGGACAGGGGGCTTCACCCCTCCACTTT
TRBV27,14,-,TRBJ2-7,-,CASSSRISSYEQYF,TGTGCCAGCAGTTCCAGGATAAGCTCCTACGAGCAGTACTTC
TRBV10-3,12,-,TRBJ1-2,-,CAIAEANYGYTF,TGTGCCATCGCGGAAGCTAACTATGGCTACACCTTC
TRBV7-3,15,-,TRBJ1-1,-,CASSREQGGGTEAFF,TGTGCCAGCAGTCGAGAGCAGGGAGGGGGCACTGAAGCTTTCTTT
TRBV5-6,16,-,TRBJ1-4,TRBD1,CASSIHGQGAFGKLFF,TGTGCCAGCAGCATCCATGGGCAGGGGGCTTTCGGAAAACTGTTTTTT
TRBV5-1,17,-,TRBJ2-2,TRBD2,CASSLDGLAVLTGELFF,TGCGCCAGCAGCTTGGATGGACTAGCGGTATTGACCGGGGAGCTGTTTTTT
TRBV7-2,13,few,TRBJ1-6,-,CASRGQDNSPLHF,TGTGCCAGCAGGGGACAAGATAATTCACCCCTCCACTTT
TRBV5-4,14,-,TRBJ2-4,-,CASSLVGGPNIQYF,TGTGCCAGCAGCTTGGTAGGAGGCCCAAACATTCAGTACTTC
TRBV7-9,14,-,TRBJ2-1,-,CASSPTRGSNEQFF,TGTGCCAGCAGCCCCACGAGGGGTTCCAATGAGCAGTTCTTC
TRBV7-3,13,-,TRBJ1-1,-,CASSLLGVTEAFF,TGTGCCAGCAGCCTGCTGGGAGTCACCGAAGCTTTCTTT
TRBV7-9,19,few,TRBJ2-3,TRBD1,CASSFAGTGESGVADTQYF,TGTGCCAGCAGCTTTGCCGGGACAGGGGAGTCGGGAGTGGCAGATACGCAGTATTTT
TRBV24-1,13,-,TRBJ2-1,-,CATSDPPDNEQFF,TGTGCCACCAGTGATCCACCGGACAATGAGCAGTTCTTC
TRBV9,15,-,TRBJ2-1,TRBD2,CASSVGTSGSNEQFF,TGTGCCAGCAGCGTCGGGACTAGCGGGTCAAATGAACAGTTCTTC
TRBV6-5,15,-,TRBJ1-1,-,CASSFGGSMNTEAFF,TGTGCCAGCAGTTTCGGGGGCTCCATGAACACTGAAGCTTTCTTT